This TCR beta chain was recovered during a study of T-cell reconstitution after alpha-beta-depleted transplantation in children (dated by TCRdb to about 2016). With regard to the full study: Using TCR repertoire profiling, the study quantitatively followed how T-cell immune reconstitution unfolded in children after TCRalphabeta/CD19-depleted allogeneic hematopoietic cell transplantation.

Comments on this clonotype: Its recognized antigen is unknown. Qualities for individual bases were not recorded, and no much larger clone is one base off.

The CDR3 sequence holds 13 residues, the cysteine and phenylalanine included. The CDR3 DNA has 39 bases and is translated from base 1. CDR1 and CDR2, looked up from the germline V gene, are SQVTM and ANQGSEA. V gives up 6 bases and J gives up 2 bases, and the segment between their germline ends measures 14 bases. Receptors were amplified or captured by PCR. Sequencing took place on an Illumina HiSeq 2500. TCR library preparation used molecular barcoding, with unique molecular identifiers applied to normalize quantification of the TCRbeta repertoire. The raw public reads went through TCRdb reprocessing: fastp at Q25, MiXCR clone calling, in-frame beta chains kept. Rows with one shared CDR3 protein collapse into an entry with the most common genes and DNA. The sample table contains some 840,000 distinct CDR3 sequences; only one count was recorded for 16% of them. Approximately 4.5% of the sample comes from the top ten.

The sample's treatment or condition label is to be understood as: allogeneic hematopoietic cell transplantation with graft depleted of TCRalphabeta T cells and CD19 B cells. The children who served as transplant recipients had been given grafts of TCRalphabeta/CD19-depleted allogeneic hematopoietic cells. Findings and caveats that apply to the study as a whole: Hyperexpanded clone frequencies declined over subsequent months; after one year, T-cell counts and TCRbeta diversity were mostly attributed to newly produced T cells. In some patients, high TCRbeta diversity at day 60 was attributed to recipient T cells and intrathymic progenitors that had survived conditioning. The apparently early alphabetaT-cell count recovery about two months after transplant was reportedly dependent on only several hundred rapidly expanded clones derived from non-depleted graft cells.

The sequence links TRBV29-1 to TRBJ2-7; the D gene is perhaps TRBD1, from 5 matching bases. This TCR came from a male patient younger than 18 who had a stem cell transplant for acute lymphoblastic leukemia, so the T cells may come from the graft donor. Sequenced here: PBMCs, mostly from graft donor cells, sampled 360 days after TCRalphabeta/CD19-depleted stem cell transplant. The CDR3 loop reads CSVAQGFTYEQYF. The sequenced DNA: TGCAGCGTGGCCCAGGGCTTCACCTACGAGCAGTACTTC.